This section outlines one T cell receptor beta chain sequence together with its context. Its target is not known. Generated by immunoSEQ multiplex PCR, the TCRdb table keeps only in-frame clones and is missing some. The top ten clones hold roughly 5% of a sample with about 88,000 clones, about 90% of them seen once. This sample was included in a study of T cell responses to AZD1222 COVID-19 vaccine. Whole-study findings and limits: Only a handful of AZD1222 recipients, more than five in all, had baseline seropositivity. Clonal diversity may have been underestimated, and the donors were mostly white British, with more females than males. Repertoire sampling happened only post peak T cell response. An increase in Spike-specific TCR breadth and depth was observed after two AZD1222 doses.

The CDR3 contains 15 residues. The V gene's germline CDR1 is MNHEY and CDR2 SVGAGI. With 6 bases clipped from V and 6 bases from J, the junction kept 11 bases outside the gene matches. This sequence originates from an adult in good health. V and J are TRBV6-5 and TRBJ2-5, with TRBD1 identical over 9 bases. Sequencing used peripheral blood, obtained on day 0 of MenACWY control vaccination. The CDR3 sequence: CASSKQGQGFKTQYF. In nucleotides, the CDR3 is TGTGCCAGCAGCAAACAGGGACAGGGTTTTAAGACCCAGTACTTC.